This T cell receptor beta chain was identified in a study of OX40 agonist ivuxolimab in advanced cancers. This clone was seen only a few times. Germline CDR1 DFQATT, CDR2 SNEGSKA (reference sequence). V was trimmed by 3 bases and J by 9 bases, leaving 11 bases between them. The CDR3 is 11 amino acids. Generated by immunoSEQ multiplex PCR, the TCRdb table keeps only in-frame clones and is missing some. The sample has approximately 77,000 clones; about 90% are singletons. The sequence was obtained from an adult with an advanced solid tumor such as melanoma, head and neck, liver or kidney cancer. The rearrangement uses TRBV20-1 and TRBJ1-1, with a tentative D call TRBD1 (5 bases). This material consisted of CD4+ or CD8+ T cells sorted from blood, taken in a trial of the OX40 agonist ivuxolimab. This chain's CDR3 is CSARGEAQAFF. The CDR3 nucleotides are TGCAGTGCTAGGGGGGAGGCTCAAGCTTTCTTT.